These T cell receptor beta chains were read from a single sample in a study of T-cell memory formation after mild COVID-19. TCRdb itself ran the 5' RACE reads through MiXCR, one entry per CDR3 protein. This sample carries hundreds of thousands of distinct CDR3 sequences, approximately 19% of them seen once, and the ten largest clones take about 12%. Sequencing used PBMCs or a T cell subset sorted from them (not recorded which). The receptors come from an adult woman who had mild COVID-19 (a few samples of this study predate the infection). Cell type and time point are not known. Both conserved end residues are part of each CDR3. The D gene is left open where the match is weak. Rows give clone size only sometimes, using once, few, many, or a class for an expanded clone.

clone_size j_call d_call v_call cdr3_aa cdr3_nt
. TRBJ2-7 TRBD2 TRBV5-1 CASSPDGGGLAGYEQYF TGCGCCAGCAGCCCAGACGGGGGAGGACTAGCGGGCTACGAGCAGTACTTC
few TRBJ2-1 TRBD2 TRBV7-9 CASSPRVSGSYNEQFF TGTGCCAGCAGCCCCAGAGTTAGCGGGAGCTACAATGAGCAGTTCTTC
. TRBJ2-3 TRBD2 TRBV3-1 CASSQNQRGSDTQYF TGTGCCAGCAGCCAAAATCAGCGGGGATCAGATACGCAGTATTTT
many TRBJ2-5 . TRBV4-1 CASSQVGQETQYF TGCGCCAGCAGCCAAGTTGGCCAAGAGACCCAGTACTTC
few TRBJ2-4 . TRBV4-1 CASSQEGSGKNIQYF TGCGCCAGCAGCCAAGAGGGGAGTGGGAAAAACATTCAGTACTTC
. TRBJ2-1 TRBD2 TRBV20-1 CSARGAGLISYNEQFF TGCAGTGCTAGAGGGGCGGGACTAATTTCCTACAATGAGCAGTTCTTC
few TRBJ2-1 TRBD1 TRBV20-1 CSARDSTGPEQFF TGCAGTGCTAGAGATTCGACAGGGCCTGAGCAGTTCTTC
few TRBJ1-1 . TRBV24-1 CATSGPGHMNTEAFF TGTGCCACCAGTGGCCCGGGGCACATGAACACTGAAGCTTTCTTT
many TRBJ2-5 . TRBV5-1 CASSFSVQETQYF TGCGCCAGCAGCTTCTCGGTTCAAGAGACCCAGTACTTC
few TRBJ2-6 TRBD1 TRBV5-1 CASSPSPGQGIPSSGANVLTF TGCGCCAGCAGCCCTTCTCCGGGACAGGGCATCCCGAGCTCTGGGGCCAACGTCCTGACTTTC
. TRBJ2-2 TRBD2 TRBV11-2 CASNLLAGLANTGELFF TGTGCCAGCAATTTACTAGCGGGCCTCGCGAACACCGGGGAGCTGTTTTTT
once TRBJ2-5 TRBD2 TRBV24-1 CATSESGTSGRAETQYF TGTGCCACCAGTGAATCCGGGACTAGCGGGAGGGCAGAGACCCAGTACTTC
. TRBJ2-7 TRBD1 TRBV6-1 CASSSSFSTGLYEQYF TGTGCCAGCAGTTCTAGCTTCTCGACAGGGTTGTACGAGCAGTACTTC
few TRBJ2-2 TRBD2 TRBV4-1 CASSQDHLAVNTGELFF TGCGCCAGCAGCCAAGATCATCTAGCGGTGAACACCGGGGAGCTGTTTTTT
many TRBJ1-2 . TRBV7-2 CASSLGWEDGYTF TGTGCCAGCAGCTTAGGGTGGGAAGACGGCTACACCTTC
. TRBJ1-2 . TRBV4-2 CASSQSGGDYGYTF TGTGCCAGCAGCCAGTCGGGGGGCGATTATGGCTACACCTTC
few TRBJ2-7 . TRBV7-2 CASSLGGYLSYEQYF TGTGCCAGCAGCTTAGGGGGGTACCTCTCCTACGAGCAGTACTTC
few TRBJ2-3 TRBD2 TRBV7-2 CASSLPLGGGTDTQYF TGTGCCAGCAGCTTACCGTTGGGAGGGGGCACAGATACGCAGTATTTT
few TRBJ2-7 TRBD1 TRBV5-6 CASSVGQTLEQYF TGTGCCAGCAGCGTGGGACAGACTCTCGAGCAGTACTTC
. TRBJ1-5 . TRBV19 CASMSLQGGNQPQHF TGTGCCAGTATGTCGTTACAAGGGGGCAATCAGCCCCAGCATTTT
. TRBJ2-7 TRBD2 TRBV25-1 CASSGSGGVSYEQYF TGTGCCAGCAGTGGGAGCGGGGGGGTTTCCTACGAGCAGTACTTC
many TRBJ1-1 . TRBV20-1 CSADQGRPFTEAFF TGCAGTGCAGACCAGGGGCGTCCGTTCACTGAAGCTTTCTTT
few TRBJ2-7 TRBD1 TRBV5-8 CASSSGTVETYEQYF TGTGCCAGCAGCTCCGGGACAGTTGAGACCTACGAGCAGTACTTC
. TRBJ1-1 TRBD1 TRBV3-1 CASSQGTGMNTEAFF TGTGCCAGCAGCCAAGGGACAGGGATGAACACTGAAGCTTTCTTT
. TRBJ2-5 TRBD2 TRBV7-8 CASSLKGLAGGETQYF TGTGCCAGCAGCTTAAAGGGACTTGCGGGAGGAGAGACCCAGTACTTC
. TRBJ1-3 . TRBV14 CASSQFSGNTIYF TGTGCCAGCAGCCAATTTTCTGGAAACACCATATATTTT
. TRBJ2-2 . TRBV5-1 CASAPGHGRTGEMFF TGCGCCAGCGCCCCAGGGCACGGGAGAACCGGGGAGATGTTTTTT
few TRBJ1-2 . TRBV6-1 CASGYQEVQSYGYTF TGTGCCAGCGGATACCAGGAGGTACAGTCCTATGGCTACACCTTC
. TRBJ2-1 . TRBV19 CASSMFSTPGPYNEQFF TGTGCCAGTAGTATGTTTTCAACACCGGGACCCTACAATGAGCAGTTCTTC
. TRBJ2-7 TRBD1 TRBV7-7 CASSARQGPDYEQYF TGTGCTAGCAGCGCCAGACAGGGTCCAGATTACGAGCAGTACTTC
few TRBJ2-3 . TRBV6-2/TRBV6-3 CASSPWRVSTDTQYF TGTGCCAGCAGCCCCTGGCGGGTAAGCACAGATACGCAGTATTTT
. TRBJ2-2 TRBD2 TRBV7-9 CASSFSIAGVNTGELFF TGTGCCAGCAGCTTTTCAATAGCGGGGGTGAACACCGGGGAGCTGTTTTTT
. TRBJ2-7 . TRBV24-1 CATSDPGEQYF TGTGCCACCAGTGATCCCGGGGAGCAGTACTTC
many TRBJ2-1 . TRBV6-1 CASSESKGGGNEQFF TGTGCCAGCAGTGAAAGTAAAGGAGGGGGCAATGAGCAGTTCTTC
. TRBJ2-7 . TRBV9 CASSVDPLRHYEQYF TGTGCCAGCAGCGTAGACCCCCTAAGGCACTACGAGCAGTACTTC
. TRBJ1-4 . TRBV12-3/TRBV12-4 CASSPVPREEKLFF TGTGCCAGCAGTCCCGTGCCGAGAGAAGAAAAACTGTTTTTT
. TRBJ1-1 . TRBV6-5 CASSYYGATEAFF TGTGCCAGCAGTTACTATGGAGCCACTGAAGCTTTCTTT
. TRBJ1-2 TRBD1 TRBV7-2 CASSSDRLTSGYTF TGTGCCAGCAGCTCGGACAGGCTGACGTCGGGCTACACCTTC
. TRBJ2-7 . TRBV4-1 CASSQGASSAYEQYF TGCGCCAGCAGCCAAGGCGCTAGCTCGGCCTACGAGCAGTACTTC
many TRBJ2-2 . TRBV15 CATSTAKANTGELFF TGTGCCACCAGCACAGCGAAGGCGAACACCGGGGAGCTGTTTTTT
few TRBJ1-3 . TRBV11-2 CASSSEGFLGGNTIYF TGTGCCAGCAGCTCGGAGGGATTCCTTGGGGGAAACACCATATATTTT
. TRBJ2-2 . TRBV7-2 CASSLVGYRANTGELFF TGTGCCAGCAGCTTAGTCGGGTACAGGGCGAACACCGGGGAGCTGTTTTTT
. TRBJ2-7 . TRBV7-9 CASSRQAAYEQYF TGTGCCAGCAGCCGACAGGCCGCCTACGAGCAGTACTTC
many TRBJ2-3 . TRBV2 CASSLTGGGDTQYF TGTGCCAGCAGCCTAACAGGGGGAGGGGATACGCAGTATTTT
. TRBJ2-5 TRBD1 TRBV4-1 CASSQTRGPQETQYF TGCGCCAGCAGCCAGACCAGGGGGCCCCAAGAGACCCAGTACTTC
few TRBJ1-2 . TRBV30 CAWSVPPIKGYGYTF TGTGCCTGGAGTGTACCCCCCATCAAGGGCTATGGCTACACCTTC
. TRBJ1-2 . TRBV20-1 CSATRQTLRGYTF TGCAGTGCTACCCGACAGACCCTGAGGGGCTACACCTTC
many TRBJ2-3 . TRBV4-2 CASSQGVGGDTQYF TGTGCCAGCAGCCAAGGTGTTGGCGGTGATACGCAGTATTTT
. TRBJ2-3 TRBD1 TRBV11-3 CASSPWTGIGADTQYF TGTGCCAGCAGCCCGTGGACAGGGATCGGTGCAGATACGCAGTATTTT
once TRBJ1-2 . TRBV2 CASSERGRGSGYTF TGTGCCAGCAGTGAAAGGGGCAGGGGCAGTGGCTACACCTTC
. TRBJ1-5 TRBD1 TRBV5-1 CASSPQGGPQPQHF TGCGCCAGCAGCCCCCAGGGGGGGCCTCAGCCCCAGCATTTT
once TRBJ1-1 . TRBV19 CASNGLGRTNTEAFF TGTGCCAGTAACGGTTTGGGGCGAACGAACACTGAAGCTTTCTTT
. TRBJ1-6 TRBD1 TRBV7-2 CASSLDRGRGSPLHF TGTGCCAGCAGCTTAGACAGGGGGAGGGGTTCACCCCTCCACTTT
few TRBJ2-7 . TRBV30 CAWSPQGRRSYEQYF TGTGCCTGGAGTCCCCAGGGCAGGAGGTCCTACGAGCAGTACTTC
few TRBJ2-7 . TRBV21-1 CASSPDRGRFHEQYF TGTGCCAGCAGCCCAGATCGGGGGCGCTTCCACGAGCAGTACTTC
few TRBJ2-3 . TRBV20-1 CSASSMVSALTDTQYF TGCAGTGCTAGTTCCATGGTTAGCGCACTAACAGATACGCAGTATTTT
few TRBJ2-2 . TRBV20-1 CSAQRELSTGELFF TGCAGTGCTCAACGGGAGTTAAGCACCGGGGAGCTGTTTTTT
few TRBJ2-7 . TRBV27 CASSRGYQQSPEQYF TGTGCCAGCAGCAGGGGCTACCAACAGAGTCCCGAGCAGTACTTC
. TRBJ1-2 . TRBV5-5 CASRNSPGGSRYGYTF TGTGCCAGCAGAAATTCCCCGGGAGGCAGTCGCTATGGCTACACCTTC